These 8 T cell receptor beta chains were all obtained from the same sample, sequenced in a study of OX40 agonist ivuxolimab in advanced cancers. Method: immunoSEQ multiplex PCR; TCRdb's copy keeps in-frame clones and lacks some. The sample has tens of thousands of clones, about 90% seen once. This specimen consisted of CD4+ or CD8+ T cells sorted from blood, obtained in a trial of the OX40 agonist ivuxolimab. Receptor source: an adult with an advanced solid tumor such as melanoma, head and neck, liver or kidney cancer.

The rearrangement joins TRBV11-2 to TRBJ1-1, with D possibly TRBD1 on 5 matching bases. The length of the CDR3 is 14 residues. Germline CDR1 SGHAT, CDR2 FQNNGV. Trimming took 1 base from V and 3 from J, leaving 9 bases between them. DNA of the CDR3: TGTGCCAGCAGCTTAGTGCAGGGTTACACTGAAGCTTTCTTT. It is translated as CASSLVQGYTEAFF.

The chain couples TRBV30 to TRBJ1-2; maybe TRBD1 (5 bases). Trimming shortened V by 2 bases and J by 10 bases, and 14 bases separated the two germline ends. The CDR3 runs to 12 residues. CDR1 and CDR2 from the germline V gene are GTSNPN and SVGIG (reference sequence). CDR3 nucleotides: TGTGCCTGGAGTAGACAGCTATCCGTCTACACCTTC. Translating gives CAWSRQLSVYTF. The full variable domain, with the rest looked up from reference TRBV30 and TRBJ1-2, is SQTIHQWPATLVQPVGSPLSLECTVEGTSNPNLYWYRQAAGRGLQLLFYSVGIGQISSEVPQNLSASRPQDRQFILSSKKLLLSDSGFYLCAWSRQLSVYTFGSGTRLTVV.

The chain couples TRBV20-1 to TRBJ1-2; D is unclear. The germline CDR1 and CDR2 sequences are DFQATT and SNEGSKA (reference sequence). V was shortened by 6 bases and J by 2 bases, with 7 bases between the two germline ends. The CDR3 extends over 11 amino acids. This CDR3 reads CSAPANYGYTF. The CDR3 nucleotides are TGCAGTGCACCGGCCAACTATGGCTACACCTTC.

This rearrangement joins TRBV9 to TRBJ1-3, with 11 positions matching TRBD1. After removal of 0 bases from V and 3 bases from J, the junction contained 2 bases not matched to a gene. This CDR3 contains 16 residues. The V gene's germline CDR1 is SGDLS and CDR2 YYNGEE. The CDR3 nucleotides read TGTGCCAGCAGCGTAGGGGGACAGGGGGATGGAAACACCATATATTTT. Translating it yields CASSVGGQGDGNTIYF.

The chain has TRBV28 and TRBJ1-3; unclear D gene. This CDR3 is 12 amino acids long. Germline assignment: CDR1 MDHEN and CDR2 SYDVKM. The V end lost 3 bases, the J end lost 8 bases, and 8 bases lay between the germline ends. The CDR3 nucleotides read TGTGCCAGCAGTTTCGGTGTGGACACCATATATTTT. It specifies CASSFGVDTIYF.

This chain uses TRBV4-2 with TRBJ2-5; D perhaps matches TRBD2 (5 bases). Trimming cost V 1 base and J 5 bases, with 17 bases left between them. This CDR3 is built from 16 residues. Germline V gives CDR1 LGHNA, CDR2 YNFKEQ. In DNA, the CDR3 is TGTGCCAGCAGCCAAGGGGCCGGGGTAAGATTGGAGACCCAGTACTTC. It codes for CASSQGAGVRLETQYF.

This clone came up once. The chain recombines TRBV2 with TRBJ2-2; D is unclear. Germline CDR1 and CDR2: SNHLY and FYNNEI. V was pared by 4 bases and J by 0 bases, with 15 bases between. CDR3 length equals 17 residues. This chain's CDR3 is CASSVVLASANTGELFF. For the CDR3, the DNA is TGTGCCAGCAGTGTGGTACTGGCCAGCGCGAACACCGGGGAGCTGTTTTTT.

V usage is TRBV2 and J usage is TRBJ2-7, with D perhaps matching TRBD2 (6 bases). V lost 8 bases and J 2 bases, leaving 19 bases between the germline ends. This CDR3 has 15 residues. The germline gives CDR1 SNHLY, CDR2 FYNNEI. CDR3 residues: CASLSRLGATYEQYF. CDR3 coding DNA: TGTGCCAGCCTTTCTCGACTAGGAGCTACCTACGAGCAGTACTTC.